This T cell receptor beta chain comes out of a study of blood T cell repertoires in COVID-19 (dated by TCRdb to 2020 to 2022). Looking at the study overall: Samples covering the acute and convalescent phases of COVID-19 were provided by collaborators in the United States, Italy and Spain. Where available, HLA class I and class II types were taken from metadata supplied by the sample provider and were not determined by assay-based typing. Samples came from the ongoing ImmuneRACE study (first 160 participants) plus 1,254 subjects from 6 global collaborators. A de-identified subject ID, COVID-19 status, age in years and sex were almost always included in the sample metadata. The prospective study material was composed of cDNA or gDNA derived from T cells, B-cell-depleted T cells, or PBMCs. The repertoires were released in a freely available public database meant as a resource for research on the immune response to SARS-CoV-2. Deeply sampled blood TCRbeta repertoires from subjects exposed to, actively infected with, or recovered from COVID-19 were included in the dataset. Overall results and qualifications from the work: How much clinical and demographic metadata was included differed by source and by participant, and the metadata was provided uncurated.

Enrolling through a virtual design, the prospective study's participants ranged in age from roughly 18 to 95 years and lived across 20 to 30 United States geographic areas. Cohort assignment in the prospective study relied on participant-reported clinical history from a screening survey and a study questionnaire. ImmuneRACE Cohort 3 recovered participants were defined by two consecutive negative NP/OP PCR tests, healthcare professional clearance, or symptom resolution. Each participant in the prospective study had whole blood, serum and a nasopharyngeal or oropharyngeal swab collected by mobile phlebotomists. Prospective study participants could optionally give additional blood draws and questionnaires over an approximately 2-month period. Blood samples from the prospective study were shipped frozen or at room temperature prior to DNA extraction. This clone has just one count. No antigen is known for it. No base quality values were provided; no much bigger clone lies one nucleotide off.

TCRbeta CDR3 regions were amplified from genomic DNA by means of the immunoSEQ Assay, a bias-controlled multiplex PCR. The original pipeline was this. Nucleated cell counts per sample were estimated from amplification of reference gene primers within the assay. To quantify the absolute abundance of each unique TCRbeta CDR3 rearrangement, sequence reads were collapsed and filtered. For each sample, productive Simpson clonality was calculated by taking the square root of Simpson's diversity index across productive rearrangements. Held by TCRdb, this immuneACCESS table contains in-frame sequences only and omits some clones. Under half of the omission traces to an unresolved V gene where checked; the cause of the rest is unknown. D and trimming were read from the DNA, whereas the V and J calls and clone size are those reported in that table. The sample table shows roughly 310,000 clones, and about nine tenths are seen once. The leading ten clones occupy around 2.5% of the sample.

The CDR3 starts with the cysteine, ends with the phenylalanine, and has 17 residues. Left in the record is the CDR3 DNA by itself, 51 bases read in frame from the first base. CDR1 and CDR2, looked up from the germline V gene (reference sequence), are LNHDA and SQIVND. The junction carries 24 bases between V and J, which are trimmed by 6 bases and 6 bases respectively. Sequencing was performed on PBMCs or T cells enriched from blood (not recorded which). The TCR sequence derives from a man between 60 and 75 years old who had recovered from COVID-19. This chain joins TRBV19 to TRBJ2-1; the D gene cannot be named for sure. The DNA reads as follows: TGTGCCAGTAGAAACCTTTTGGGCCCATCTCTTACCAATGAGCAGTTCTTC. Translated, it reads CASRNLLGPSLTNEQFF.